The rows below give T cell receptor beta chains drawn from one sample of a study of blood T cell repertoires in COVID-19. The assay was immunoSEQ multiplex PCR, and TCRdb's table has in-frame clones only and misses some. The table lists 200,000 to 250,000 clones, almost 85% of them singletons. The specimen sequenced was peripheral blood. The receptors were gathered from a woman between 50 and 59 years old with active or convalescent COVID-19. Each CDR3 is given with its conserved first and last residue. The order of the fields is CDR3 length, D gene, clone size, J gene, V gene, CDR3 protein, CDR3 DNA. A D gene is named only where the DNA matches it firmly. The size field is filled for only some rows; it gives once, few, many or a size class.

len: 14; d_gene: .; abundance: .; j_gene: TRBJ1-5; v_gene: TRBV19; CDR3aa: CASSPGVNDQPQHF; CDR3nt: TGTGCCAGTAGTCCGGGGGTTAACGATCAGCCCCAGCATTTT
len: 13; d_gene: .; abundance: .; j_gene: TRBJ2-5; v_gene: TRBV29-1; CDR3aa: CSVGDTYQETQYF; CDR3nt: TGCAGCGTTGGGGACACGTACCAAGAGACCCAGTACTTC
len: 12; d_gene: .; abundance: .; j_gene: TRBJ2-2; v_gene: TRBV6-1; CDR3aa: CASSDGSGELFF; CDR3nt: TGTGCCAGCAGTGATGGTAGCGGGGAGCTGTTTTTT
len: 14; d_gene: .; abundance: .; j_gene: TRBJ2-2; v_gene: TRBV28; CDR3aa: CASSPTIRTGELFF; CDR3nt: TGTGCCAGCAGTCCCACTATAAGGACCGGGGAGCTGTTTTTT
len: 15; d_gene: TRBD1; abundance: .; j_gene: TRBJ1-2; v_gene: TRBV19; CDR3aa: CASSIQGGAGYGYTF; CDR3nt: TGTGCCAGTAGTATCCAAGGGGGCGCGGGCTATGGCTACACCTTC
len: 13; d_gene: TRBD1; abundance: .; j_gene: TRBJ1-2; v_gene: TRBV12-3/TRBV12-4; CDR3aa: CASSLVDRDGYTF; CDR3nt: TGTGCCAGCAGTTTAGTGGACAGGGATGGCTACACCTTC
len: 11; d_gene: .; abundance: .; j_gene: TRBJ1-2; v_gene: TRBV28; CDR3aa: CASTGLGGYTF; CDR3nt: TGTGCCAGCACGGGGTTAGGGGGCTACACCTTC
len: 14; d_gene: TRBD1; abundance: .; j_gene: TRBJ2-5; v_gene: TRBV5-6; CDR3aa: CASSFGQGQETQYF; CDR3nt: TGTGCCAGCAGCTTCGGACAGGGCCAAGAGACCCAGTACTTC
len: 21; d_gene: TRBD2; abundance: .; j_gene: TRBJ2-1; v_gene: TRBV15; CDR3aa: CATSAPGGVPAIKSSYNEQFF; CDR3nt: TGTGCCACCAGCGCCCCCGGGGGGGTGCCGGCTATCAAAAGCTCCTACAATGAGCAGTTCTTC
len: 16; d_gene: TRBD2; abundance: .; j_gene: TRBJ2-2; v_gene: TRBV3-1/TRBV3-2; CDR3aa: CASSQVVAGHTGELFF; CDR3nt: TGTGCCAGCAGCCAAGTCGTAGCGGGGCACACCGGGGAGCTGTTTTTT
len: 15; d_gene: TRBD1; abundance: .; j_gene: TRBJ2-3; v_gene: TRBV27; CDR3aa: CASSFGTGGSDTQYF; CDR3nt: TGTGCCAGCAGTTTTGGGACAGGGGGTTCAGATACGCAGTATTTT
len: 13; d_gene: .; abundance: .; j_gene: TRBJ1-1; v_gene: TRBV19; CDR3aa: CASSSVLNTEAFF; CDR3nt: TGTGCCAGTAGTTCTGTTTTGAACACTGAAGCTTTCTTT
len: 11; d_gene: .; abundance: .; j_gene: TRBJ2-7; v_gene: TRBV6-6; CDR3aa: CATGMGYEQYF; CDR3nt: TGTGCCACGGGGATGGGCTACGAGCAGTACTTC
len: 16; d_gene: .; abundance: .; j_gene: TRBJ1-2; v_gene: TRBV3-1/TRBV3-2; CDR3aa: CASSQSPDRINYGYTF; CDR3nt: TGTGCCAGCAGCCAAAGCCCAGACAGGATAAACTATGGCTACACCTTC
len: 12; d_gene: .; abundance: .; j_gene: TRBJ1-2; v_gene: TRBV28; CDR3aa: CASREPGGGYTF; CDR3nt: TGTGCCAGCAGAGAACCTGGGGGGGGCTACACCTTC
len: 14; d_gene: TRBD1; abundance: .; j_gene: TRBJ1-1; v_gene: TRBV30; CDR3aa: CAWSNTGGKTEAFF; CDR3nt: TGTGCCTGGAGTAATACAGGGGGAAAGACTGAAGCTTTCTTT
len: 15; d_gene: .; abundance: .; j_gene: TRBJ2-1; v_gene: TRBV19; CDR3aa: CASSIVGAQYNEQFF; CDR3nt: TGTGCCAGTAGTATCGTGGGAGCGCAGTACAATGAGCAGTTCTTC
len: 13; d_gene: .; abundance: .; j_gene: TRBJ1-5; v_gene: TRBV30; CDR3aa: CAWSGDMDQPQHF; CDR3nt: TGTGCCTGGAGTGGAGACATGGATCAGCCCCAGCATTTT
len: 17; d_gene: TRBD1; abundance: .; j_gene: TRBJ1-6; v_gene: TRBV5-6; CDR3aa: CASSPYPPDRVGSPLHF; CDR3nt: TGTGCCAGCAGCCCCTATCCCCCGGACAGGGTCGGTTCACCCCTCCACTTT
len: 14; d_gene: TRBD2; abundance: .; j_gene: TRBJ2-2; v_gene: TRBV3-1/TRBV3-2; CDR3aa: CATLERGNTGELFF; CDR3nt: TGTGCCACCCTTGAGCGGGGGAACACCGGGGAGCTGTTTTTT
len: 13; d_gene: .; abundance: .; j_gene: TRBJ1-5; v_gene: TRBV6-2/TRBV6-3; CDR3aa: CASSIGENQPQHF; CDR3nt: TGTGCCAGCAGTATTGGGGAGAATCAGCCCCAGCATTTT
len: 16; d_gene: .; abundance: many; j_gene: TRBJ2-2; v_gene: TRBV4-1; CDR3aa: CASSQAGAPATGELFF; CDR3nt: TGCGCCAGCAGCCAAGCTGGGGCGCCGGCCACCGGGGAGCTGTTTTTT
len: 14; d_gene: .; abundance: .; j_gene: TRBJ2-7; v_gene: TRBV4-1; CDR3aa: CASSPRAVSELKYF; CDR3nt: TGCGCCAGCAGCCCCCGCGCAGTTAGCGAGTTGAAGTACTTC
len: 16; d_gene: .; abundance: .; j_gene: TRBJ1-1; v_gene: TRBV3-1/TRBV3-2; CDR3aa: CASSRRDTIMNTEAFF; CDR3nt: TGTGCCAGCAGCCGCCGGGACACAATTATGAACACTGAAGCTTTCTTT
len: 17; d_gene: .; abundance: .; j_gene: TRBJ1-3; v_gene: TRBV7-4; CDR3aa: CASSLVPLGGSGNTIYF; CDR3nt: TGTGCCAGCAGCTTAGTGCCCCTCGGGGGCTCTGGAAACACCATATATTTT
len: 13; d_gene: TRBD1; abundance: .; j_gene: TRBJ1-2; v_gene: TRBV24-1; CDR3aa: CATSDPTGFGYTF; CDR3nt: TGTGCCACCAGTGACCCGACAGGGTTTGGCTACACCTTC
len: 17; d_gene: TRBD1; abundance: .; j_gene: TRBJ2-2; v_gene: TRBV14; CDR3aa: CASSQEEGARGHGELFF; CDR3nt: TGTGCCAGCAGCCAAGAAGAGGGAGCGAGGGGGCACGGGGAGCTGTTTTTT
len: 16; d_gene: .; abundance: .; j_gene: TRBJ2-2; v_gene: TRBV5-6; CDR3aa: CASSRTGSANTGELFF; CDR3nt: TGTGCCAGCAGCCGTACAGGTTCAGCGAACACCGGGGAGCTGTTTTTT
len: 16; d_gene: TRBD2; abundance: .; j_gene: TRBJ2-3; v_gene: TRBV7-2; CDR3aa: CASSSRTSGGVDTQYF; CDR3nt: TGTGCCAGCAGCTCCCGGACTAGCGGGGGAGTAGATACGCAGTATTTT
len: 13; d_gene: .; abundance: .; j_gene: TRBJ2-5; v_gene: TRBV6-5; CDR3aa: CASSYGQKETQYF; CDR3nt: TGTGCCAGCAGTTACGGGCAGAAAGAGACCCAGTACTTC
len: 11; d_gene: .; abundance: .; j_gene: TRBJ1-2; v_gene: TRBV12-3/TRBV12-4; CDR3aa: CASSPGTAETF; CDR3nt: TGTGCCAGCAGCCCAGGAACGGCAGAAACCTTC
len: 16; d_gene: TRBD2; abundance: many; j_gene: TRBJ2-2; v_gene: TRBV7-9; CDR3aa: CATEKAGGPYTGELFF; CDR3nt: TGTGCCACTGAAAAGGCGGGAGGGCCTTACACCGGGGAGCTGTTTTTT
len: 17; d_gene: TRBD1; abundance: few; j_gene: TRBJ1-3; v_gene: TRBV5-5; CDR3aa: CASSFEDRGYAGNTIYF; CDR3nt: TGTGCCAGCAGCTTTGAGGACAGGGGATACGCTGGAAACACCATATATTTT
len: 14; d_gene: TRBD1; abundance: .; j_gene: TRBJ1-2; v_gene: TRBV6-5; CDR3aa: CASSSQGTAYGYTF; CDR3nt: TGTGCCAGCAGTTCTCAAGGGACAGCCTATGGCTACACCTTC
len: 15; d_gene: TRBD2; abundance: .; j_gene: TRBJ2-7; v_gene: TRBV7-3; CDR3aa: CASSWVGGGNSEQYF; CDR3nt: TGTGCCAGCAGCTGGGTCGGCGGGGGGAATAGCGAGCAGTACTTC
len: 15; d_gene: TRBD1; abundance: .; j_gene: TRBJ1-6; v_gene: TRBV4-1; CDR3aa: CASSPRDRAASPLHF; CDR3nt: TGCGCCAGCAGCCCCCGGGACAGGGCAGCGTCACCCCTCCACTTT
len: 12; d_gene: .; abundance: .; j_gene: TRBJ2-5; v_gene: TRBV19; CDR3aa: CASSAAYGTQYF; CDR3nt: TGTGCCAGTAGTGCCGCCTACGGGACCCAGTACTTC
len: 14; d_gene: .; abundance: .; j_gene: TRBJ2-7; v_gene: TRBV6-1; CDR3aa: CASSEAGHIYEQYF; CDR3nt: TGTGCCAGCAGTGAGGCCGGACATATCTACGAGCAGTACTTC
len: 15; d_gene: TRBD1; abundance: once; j_gene: TRBJ1-3; v_gene: TRBV18; CDR3aa: CASSPLQGSGNTIYF; CDR3nt: TGTGCCAGCTCACCTTTACAGGGGTCTGGAAACACCATATATTTT
len: 14; d_gene: .; abundance: .; j_gene: TRBJ1-5; v_gene: TRBV5-6; CDR3aa: CASSLVSGNQPQHF; CDR3nt: TGTGCCAGCAGCTTGGTGTCAGGGAATCAGCCCCAGCATTTT
len: 15; d_gene: TRBD1; abundance: .; j_gene: TRBJ1-5; v_gene: TRBV19; CDR3aa: CASSMGTGAGLPQHF; CDR3nt: TGTGCCAGTAGTATGGGGACAGGGGCCGGACTGCCCCAGCATTTT
len: 11; d_gene: .; abundance: .; j_gene: TRBJ2-7; v_gene: TRBV6-5; CDR3aa: CAIRSNYEQYF; CDR3nt: TGTGCCATCAGGAGTAACTACGAGCAGTACTTC
len: 14; d_gene: .; abundance: .; j_gene: TRBJ1-4; v_gene: TRBV5-1; CDR3aa: CASSPQDSNEKLFF; CDR3nt: TGCGCCAGCAGCCCCCAGGACAGCAATGAAAAACTGTTTTTT
len: 16; d_gene: .; abundance: few; j_gene: TRBJ1-5; v_gene: TRBV5-5; CDR3aa: CASSLIGEYSNQPQHF; CDR3nt: TGTGCCAGCAGCTTGATCGGGGAATACAGCAATCAGCCCCAGCATTTT
len: 13; d_gene: .; abundance: once; j_gene: TRBJ2-2; v_gene: TRBV5-6; CDR3aa: CASSTSWSGELFF; CDR3nt: TGTGCCAGCAGTACTAGTTGGTCCGGGGAGCTGTTTTTT
len: 13; d_gene: .; abundance: .; j_gene: TRBJ2-7; v_gene: TRBV10-1; CDR3aa: CASSPGGGYEQYF; CDR3nt: TGCGCCAGCAGTCCAGGGGGAGGCTACGAGCAGTACTTC
len: 15; d_gene: TRBD1; abundance: .; j_gene: TRBJ1-4; v_gene: TRBV25-1; CDR3aa: CASSFAGGGTEKLFF; CDR3nt: TGTGCCAGCAGTTTCGCGGGAGGGGGCACTGAAAAACTGTTTTTT
len: 17; d_gene: TRBD2; abundance: .; j_gene: TRBJ2-3; v_gene: TRBV24-1; CDR3aa: CATSDRGLAGGTDTQYF; CDR3nt: TGTGCCACCAGTGATCGCGGACTAGCGGGAGGAACAGATACGCAGTATTTT
len: 14; d_gene: TRBD1; abundance: .; j_gene: TRBJ1-2; v_gene: TRBV28; CDR3aa: CASVPGTGTFGYTF; CDR3nt: TGTGCCAGCGTTCCCGGGACAGGTACCTTTGGCTACACCTTC
len: 11; d_gene: .; abundance: few; j_gene: TRBJ2-5; v_gene: TRBV11-2; CDR3aa: CASSFGETQYF; CDR3nt: TGTGCCAGCAGCTTCGGGGAGACCCAGTACTTC
len: 15; d_gene: TRBD1; abundance: .; j_gene: TRBJ1-5; v_gene: TRBV10-3; CDR3aa: CAISESRTGIQPQHF; CDR3nt: TGTGCCATCAGTGAGTCGAGGACAGGGATTCAGCCCCAGCATTTT
len: 19; d_gene: TRBD1; abundance: .; j_gene: TRBJ1-2; v_gene: TRBV5-5; CDR3aa: CASSSFFRQGASLTYGYTF; CDR3nt: TGTGCCAGCAGCTCATTTTTTCGACAGGGGGCATCTCTTACTTATGGCTACACCTTC
len: 14; d_gene: TRBD1; abundance: .; j_gene: TRBJ2-7; v_gene: TRBV7-9; CDR3aa: CASSLEGQGYEQYF; CDR3nt: TGTGCCAGCAGCTTAGAAGGACAGGGGTACGAGCAGTACTTC
len: 11; d_gene: .; abundance: .; j_gene: TRBJ2-1; v_gene: TRBV27; CDR3aa: CASTSRNEQFF; CDR3nt: TGTGCCAGCACTTCTAGGAATGAGCAGTTCTTC
len: 13; d_gene: .; abundance: .; j_gene: TRBJ2-1; v_gene: TRBV5-1; CDR3aa: CASRKELHNEQFF; CDR3nt: TGCGCCAGCAGAAAGGAGCTCCACAATGAGCAGTTCTTC